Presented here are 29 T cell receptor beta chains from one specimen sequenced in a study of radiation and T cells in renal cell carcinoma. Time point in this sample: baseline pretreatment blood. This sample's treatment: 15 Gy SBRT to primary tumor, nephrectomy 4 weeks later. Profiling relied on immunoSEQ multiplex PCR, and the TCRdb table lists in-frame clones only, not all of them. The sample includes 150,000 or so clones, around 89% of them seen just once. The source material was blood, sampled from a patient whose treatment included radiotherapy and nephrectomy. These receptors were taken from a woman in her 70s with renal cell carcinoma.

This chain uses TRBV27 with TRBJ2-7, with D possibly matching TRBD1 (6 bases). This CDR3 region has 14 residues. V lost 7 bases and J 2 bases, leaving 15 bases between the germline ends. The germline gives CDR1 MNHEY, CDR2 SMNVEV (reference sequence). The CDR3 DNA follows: TGTGCCAGCATTCCTTCGGACAGCCCCTACGAGCAGTACTTC. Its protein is CASIPSDSPYEQYF.

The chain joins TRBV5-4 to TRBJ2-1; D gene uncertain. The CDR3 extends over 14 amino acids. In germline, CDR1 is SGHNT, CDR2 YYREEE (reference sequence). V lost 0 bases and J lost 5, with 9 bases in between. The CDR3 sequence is CASSLGAPNNEQFF. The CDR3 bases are TGTGCCAGCAGCTTGGGGGCCCCAAACAATGAGCAGTTCTTC.

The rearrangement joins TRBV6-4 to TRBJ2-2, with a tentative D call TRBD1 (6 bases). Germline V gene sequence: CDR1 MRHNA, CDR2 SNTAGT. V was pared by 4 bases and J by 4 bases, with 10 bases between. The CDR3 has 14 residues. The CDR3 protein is CASSGPGATGELFF. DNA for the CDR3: TGTGCCAGCAGTGGGCCAGGGGCCACCGGGGAGCTGTTTTTT.

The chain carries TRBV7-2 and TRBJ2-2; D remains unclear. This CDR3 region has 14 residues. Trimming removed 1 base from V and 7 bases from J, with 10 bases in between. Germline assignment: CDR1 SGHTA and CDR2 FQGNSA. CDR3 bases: TGTGCCAGCAGCTTAGGGAAAGGAAGCGGGGAGCTGTTTTTT. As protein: CASSLGKGSGELFF.

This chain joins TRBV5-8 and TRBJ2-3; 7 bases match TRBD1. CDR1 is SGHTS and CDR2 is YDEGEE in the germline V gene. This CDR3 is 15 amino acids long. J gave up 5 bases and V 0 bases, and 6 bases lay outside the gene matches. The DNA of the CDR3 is TGTGCCAGCAGCTTGGGACAGGGAGCCATAGATACGCAGTATTTT. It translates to CASSLGQGAIDTQYF.

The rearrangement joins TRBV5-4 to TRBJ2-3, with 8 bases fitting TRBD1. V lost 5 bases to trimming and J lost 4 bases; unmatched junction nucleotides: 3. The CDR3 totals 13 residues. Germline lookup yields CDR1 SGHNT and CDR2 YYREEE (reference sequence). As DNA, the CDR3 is TGTGCCAGCAGGGACAGGGTCGCAGATACGCAGTATTTT. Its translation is CASRDRVADTQYF. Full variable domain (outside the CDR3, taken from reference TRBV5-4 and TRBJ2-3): ETGVTQSPTHLIKTRGQQVTLRCSSQSGHNTVSWYQQALGQGPQFIFQYYREEENGRGNFPPRFSGLQFPNYSSELNVNALELDDSALYLCASRDRVADTQYFGPGTRLTVL.

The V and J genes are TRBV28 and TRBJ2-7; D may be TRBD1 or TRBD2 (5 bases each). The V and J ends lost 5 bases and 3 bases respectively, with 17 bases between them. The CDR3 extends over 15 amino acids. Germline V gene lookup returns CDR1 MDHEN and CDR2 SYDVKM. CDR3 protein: CASSRPGRDLYEQYF. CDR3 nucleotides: TGTGCCAGCAGTCGACCGGGACGGGACCTCTACGAGCAGTACTTC.

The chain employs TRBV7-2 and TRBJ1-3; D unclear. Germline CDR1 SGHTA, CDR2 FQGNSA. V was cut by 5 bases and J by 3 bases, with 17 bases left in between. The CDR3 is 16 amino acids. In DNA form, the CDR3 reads TGTGCCAGCAGCAGACCCGAAGGGTTGGGTGGAAACACCATATATTTT. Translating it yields CASSRPEGLGGNTIYF. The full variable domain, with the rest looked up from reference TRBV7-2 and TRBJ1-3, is GAGVSQSPSNKVTEKGKDVELRCDPISGHTALYWYRQSLGQGLEFLIYFQGNSAPDKSGLPSDRFSAERTGGSVSTLTIQRTQQEDSAVYLCASSRPEGLGGNTIYFGEGSWLTVV.

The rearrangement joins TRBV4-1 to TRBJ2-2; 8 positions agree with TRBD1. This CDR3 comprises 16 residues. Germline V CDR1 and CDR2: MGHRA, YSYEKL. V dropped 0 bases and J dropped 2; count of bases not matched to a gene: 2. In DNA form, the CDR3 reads TGCGCCAGCAGCCAAGAGGGGACAGGAAACACCGGGGAGCTGTTTTTT. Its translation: CASSQEGTGNTGELFF.

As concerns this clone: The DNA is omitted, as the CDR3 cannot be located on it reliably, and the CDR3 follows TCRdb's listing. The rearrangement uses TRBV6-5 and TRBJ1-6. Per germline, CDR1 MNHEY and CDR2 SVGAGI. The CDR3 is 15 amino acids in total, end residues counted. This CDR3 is CASSSSTLVNSPLHF.

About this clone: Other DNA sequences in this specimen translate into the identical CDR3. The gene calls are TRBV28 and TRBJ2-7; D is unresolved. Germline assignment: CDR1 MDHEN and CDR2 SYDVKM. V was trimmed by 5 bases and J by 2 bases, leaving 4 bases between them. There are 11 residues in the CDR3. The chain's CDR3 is CASSLAYEQYF. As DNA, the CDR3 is TGTGCCAGCAGTCTGGCCTACGAGCAGTACTTC.

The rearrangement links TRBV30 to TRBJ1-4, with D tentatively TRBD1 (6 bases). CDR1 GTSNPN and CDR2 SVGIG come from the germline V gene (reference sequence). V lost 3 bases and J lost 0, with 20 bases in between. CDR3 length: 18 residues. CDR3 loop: CAWSQMGGQVATNEKLFF. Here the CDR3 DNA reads TGTGCCTGGAGCCAAATGGGGGGGCAGGTTGCAACTAATGAAAAACTGTTTTTT.

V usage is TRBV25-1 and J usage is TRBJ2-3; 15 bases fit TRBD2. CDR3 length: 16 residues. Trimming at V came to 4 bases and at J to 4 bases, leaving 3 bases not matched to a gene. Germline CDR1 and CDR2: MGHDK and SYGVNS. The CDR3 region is CASSAWTSGGADTQYF. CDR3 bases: TGTGCCAGCAGTGCTTGGACTAGCGGGGGGGCAGATACGCAGTATTTT.

Written as DNA, the CDR3 is TGTGCCAGTAGGACTGGGAGCACAGATACGCAGTATTTT. Translation gives CASRTGSTDTQYF. This chain joins TRBV19 and TRBJ2-3; D not certain. V was cut by 6 bases and J by 0 bases, with 7 bases left in between. This CDR3 contains 13 residues. Per germline, CDR1 LNHDA and CDR2 SQIVND (reference sequence). The full variable domain, with the rest looked up from reference TRBV19 and TRBJ2-3, is DGGITQSPKYLFRKEGQNVTLSCEQNLNHDAMYWYRQDPGQGLRLIYYSQIVNDFQKGDIAEGYSVSREKKESFPLTVTSAQKNPTAFYLCASRTGSTDTQYFGPGTRLTVL.

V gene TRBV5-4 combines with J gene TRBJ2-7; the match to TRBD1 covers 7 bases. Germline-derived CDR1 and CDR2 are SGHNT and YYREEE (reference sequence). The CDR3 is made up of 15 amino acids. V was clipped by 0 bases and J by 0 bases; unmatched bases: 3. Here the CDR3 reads CASSLEGARSYEQYF. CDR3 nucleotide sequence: TGTGCCAGCAGCTTGGAGGGGGCCCGCTCCTACGAGCAGTACTTC. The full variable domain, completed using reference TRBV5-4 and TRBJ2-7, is ETGVTQSPTHLIKTRGQQVTLRCSSQSGHNTVSWYQQALGQGPQFIFQYYREEENGRGNFPPRFSGLQFPNYSSELNVNALELDDSALYLCASSLEGARSYEQYFGPGTRLTVT.

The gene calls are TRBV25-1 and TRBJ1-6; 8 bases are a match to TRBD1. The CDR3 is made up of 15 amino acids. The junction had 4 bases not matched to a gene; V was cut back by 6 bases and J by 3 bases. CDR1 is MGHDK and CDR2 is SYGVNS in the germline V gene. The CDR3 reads CASRDRGGYNSPLHF. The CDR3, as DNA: TGTGCCAGCAGAGACAGGGGAGGCTATAATTCACCCCTCCACTTT.

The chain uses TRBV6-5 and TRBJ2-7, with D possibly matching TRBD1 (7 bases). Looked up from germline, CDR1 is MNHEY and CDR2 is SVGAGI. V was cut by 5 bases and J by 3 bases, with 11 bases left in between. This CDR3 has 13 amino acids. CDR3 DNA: TGTGCCAGCAGTCTTCAGGGGGGCTACGAGCAGTACTTC. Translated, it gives CASSLQGGYEQYF.

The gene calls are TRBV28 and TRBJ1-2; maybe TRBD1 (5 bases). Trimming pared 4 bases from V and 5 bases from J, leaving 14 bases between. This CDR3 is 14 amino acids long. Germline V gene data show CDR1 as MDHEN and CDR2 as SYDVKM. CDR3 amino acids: CASSSEQVRYGYTF. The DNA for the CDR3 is TGTGCCAGCAGTTCTGAACAGGTTCGGTATGGCTACACCTTC.

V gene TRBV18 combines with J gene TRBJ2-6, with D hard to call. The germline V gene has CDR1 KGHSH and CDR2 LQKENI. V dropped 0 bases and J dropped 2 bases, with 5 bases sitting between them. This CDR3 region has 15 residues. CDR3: CASSPPTPGANVLTF. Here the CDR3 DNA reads TGTGCCAGCTCACCACCGACACCTGGGGCCAACGTCCTGACTTTC. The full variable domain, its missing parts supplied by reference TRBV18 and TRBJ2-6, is NAGVMQNPRHLVRRRGQEARLRCSPMKGHSHVYWYRQLPEEGLKFMVYLQKENIIDESGMPKERFSAEFPKEGPSILRIQQVVRGDSAAYFCASSPPTPGANVLTFGAGSRLTVL.

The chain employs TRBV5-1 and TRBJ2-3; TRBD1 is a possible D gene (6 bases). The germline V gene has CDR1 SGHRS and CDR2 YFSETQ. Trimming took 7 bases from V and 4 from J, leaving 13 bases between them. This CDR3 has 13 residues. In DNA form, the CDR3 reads TGCGCCAGCTACCAGGGGACCCCAGATACGCAGTATTTT. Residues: CASYQGTPDTQYF.

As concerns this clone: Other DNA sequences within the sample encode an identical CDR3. CDR3 residues: CASSITGGSYEQYF. The CDR3 coding sequence is TGTGCCAGTAGTATAACAGGCGGGTCCTACGAGCAGTACTTC. The rearrangement uses TRBV19 and TRBJ2-7; D tentatively fits TRBD1 or TRBD2 (5 bases each). CDR3 size: 14 residues. The V end was cut by 2 bases, the J end by 1 base, with 9 bases between. Germline values: CDR1 LNHDA, CDR2 SQIVND (reference sequence).

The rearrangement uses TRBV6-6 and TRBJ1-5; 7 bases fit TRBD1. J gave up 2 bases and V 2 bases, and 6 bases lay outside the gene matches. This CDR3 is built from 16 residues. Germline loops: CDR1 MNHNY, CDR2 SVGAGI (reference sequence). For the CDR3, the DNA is TGTGCCAGCAGTTACAATCAGGGGGGCGGCAATCAGCCCCAGCATTTT. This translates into CASSYNQGGGNQPQHF.

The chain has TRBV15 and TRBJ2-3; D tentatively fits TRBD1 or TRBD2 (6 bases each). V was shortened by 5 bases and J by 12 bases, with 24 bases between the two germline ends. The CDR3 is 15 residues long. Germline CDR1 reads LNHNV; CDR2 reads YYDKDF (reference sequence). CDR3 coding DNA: TGTGCCACCAGCCCGGGCGGGGCTGGGGGCCTGCACCAGTATTTT. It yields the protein CATSPGGAGGLHQYF.

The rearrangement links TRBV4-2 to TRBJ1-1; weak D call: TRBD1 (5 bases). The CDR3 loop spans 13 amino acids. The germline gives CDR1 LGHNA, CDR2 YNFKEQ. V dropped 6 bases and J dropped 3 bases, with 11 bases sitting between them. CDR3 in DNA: TGTGCCAGCAGTCGGGACCACGACACTGAAGCTTTCTTT. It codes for CASSRDHDTEAFF.

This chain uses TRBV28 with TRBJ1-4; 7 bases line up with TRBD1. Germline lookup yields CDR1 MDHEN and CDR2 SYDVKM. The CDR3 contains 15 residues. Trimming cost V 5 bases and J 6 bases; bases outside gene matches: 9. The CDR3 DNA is TGTGCCAGCAGTGAGGTGTCGGGACAGCATGAAAAACTGTTTTTT. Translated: CASSEVSGQHEKLFF.

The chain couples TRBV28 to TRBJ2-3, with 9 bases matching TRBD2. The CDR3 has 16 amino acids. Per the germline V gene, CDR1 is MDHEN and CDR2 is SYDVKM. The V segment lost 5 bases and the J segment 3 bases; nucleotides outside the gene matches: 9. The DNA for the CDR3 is TGTGCCAGCAGTCTCCTCACGCGGGGGGGAACAGATACGCAGTATTTT. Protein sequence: CASSLLTRGGTDTQYF.

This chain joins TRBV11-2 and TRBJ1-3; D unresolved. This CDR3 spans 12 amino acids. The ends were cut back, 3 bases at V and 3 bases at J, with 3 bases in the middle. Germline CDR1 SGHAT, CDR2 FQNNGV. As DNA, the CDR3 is TGTGCCAGCAGCTTGTATGGAAACACCATATATTTT. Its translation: CASSLYGNTIYF.

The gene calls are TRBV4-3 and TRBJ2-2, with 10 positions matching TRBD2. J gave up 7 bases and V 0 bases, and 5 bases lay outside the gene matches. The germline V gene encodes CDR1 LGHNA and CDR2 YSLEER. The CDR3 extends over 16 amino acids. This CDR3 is CASSQELAGVGGELFF. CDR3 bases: TGCGCCAGCAGCCAAGAGCTAGCGGGGGTCGGCGGGGAGCTGTTTTTT.

CDR3 sequence reads: CASTLAGGYNEQFF. In nucleotides, the CDR3 is TGTGCCAGCACGCTAGCGGGGGGATACAATGAGCAGTTCTTC. This chain uses TRBV6-1 with TRBJ2-1; 11 bases fit TRBD2. This CDR3 is 14 amino acids long. Trimming took 7 bases from V and 4 from J; bases not matched to a gene: 3. CDR1 and CDR2 from the germline V gene are MNHNS and SASEGT.